This is a list of T cell receptor beta chains from one sample in a study of cytomegalovirus exposure and HLA in healthy donors. Profiling relied on immunoSEQ multiplex PCR, and the TCRdb table lists in-frame clones only, not all of them. Here the sample spans about 120,000 clones, about 80% being singletons. The sequencing sample was made of PBMCs. These receptors were taken from a man aged 60 to 69 in good health and CMV-seropositive. The CDR3 runs from the conserved cysteine through the conserved F or W. The order of the fields is V gene, J gene, D gene, clone size, CDR3 protein, CDR3 DNA. A D gene is named only where the DNA matches it firmly. Clone size is stated in some rows and not others, as once, few, many or a class when expanded.

TRBV18,TRBJ2-5,NA,few,CASSPQGGHQETQYF,TGTGCCAGCTCACCACAGGGGGGGCACCAAGAGACCCAGTACTTC
TRBV6-1,TRBJ1-2,TRBD1,NA,CASSEDRAHYGYTF,TGTGCCAGCAGCGAGGACAGGGCGCACTATGGCTACACCTTC
TRBV5-1,TRBJ1-1,NA,NA,CASSLTRGGNLNTEAFF,TGCGCCAGCAGCTTGACGAGGGGGGGGAACTTGAACACTGAAGCTTTCTTT
TRBV5-1,TRBJ2-2,TRBD2,NA,CASSLGETSDVGELFF,TGCGCCAGCAGCTTGGGGGAGACTAGCGATGTCGGGGAGCTGTTTTTT
TRBV5-4,TRBJ2-3,TRBD2,NA,CASSLVQGGSGTDTQYF,TGTGCCAGCAGCTTGGTTCAGGGAGGGTCGGGCACAGATACGCAGTATTTT
TRBV6-1,TRBJ1-1,NA,NA,CASRFTRGNTEAFF,TGTGCCAGCCGTTTCACCCGGGGGAACACTGAAGCTTTCTTT
TRBV5-6,TRBJ2-1,TRBD2,NA,CASSWTSGNYNEQFF,TGTGCCAGCAGCTGGACTAGCGGGAACTACAATGAGCAGTTCTTC
TRBV2,TRBJ1-6,TRBD1,NA,CASRSFGTDNSPLHF,TGTGCCAGCAGGAGCTTCGGGACAGATAATTCACCCCTCCACTTT
TRBV9,TRBJ1-2,NA,NA,CASSARGTAGSYTF,TGTGCCAGCAGCGCGCGGGGCACGGCCGGGAGCTACACCTTC
TRBV5-1,TRBJ2-1,TRBD1,NA,CASSFGTGGDNEQFF,TGCGCCAGCAGCTTTGGGACAGGGGGAGATAATGAGCAGTTCTTC
TRBV5-1,TRBJ2-2,TRBD2,NA,CASSRSGGPTGELFF,TGCGCCAGCAGCCGTAGCGGGGGCCCCACCGGGGAGCTGTTTTTT
TRBV20-1,TRBJ1-1,NA,NA,CSAKQNTEAFF,TGCAGTGCCAAACAGAACACTGAAGCTTTCTTT
TRBV7-3,TRBJ2-7,NA,once,CASSLSPGPYEQYF,TGTGCCAGCAGCTTATCCCCAGGGCCCTACGAGCAGTACTTC
TRBV6-5,TRBJ1-1,NA,NA,CASSSPEGTEAFF,TGTGCCAGCAGCTCCCCGGAGGGGACTGAAGCTTTCTTT
TRBV6-1,TRBJ2-7,NA,NA,CASRPGTDFYEQYF,TGTGCCAGCAGGCCCGGGACTGATTTCTACGAGCAGTACTTC
TRBV7-6,TRBJ1-2,NA,NA,CASSLLGAGYGYTF,TGTGCCAGCAGCCTTCTGGGGGCAGGCTATGGCTACACCTTC
TRBV7-2,TRBJ1-6,NA,NA,CASSLAAVLSPLHF,TGTGCCAGCAGCTTAGCAGCCGTTCTTTCACCCCTCCACTTT
TRBV6-5,TRBJ1-1,TRBD1,once,CASSSTGGTTEAFF,TGTGCCAGCAGTTCGACAGGGGGGACAACTGAAGCTTTCTTT
TRBV13,TRBJ2-7,NA,NA,CASSLEGQGRNEQYF,TGTGCCAGCAGCTTAGAAGGGCAGGGGAGAAACGAGCAGTACTTC
TRBV6-6,TRBJ1-4,NA,NA,CASTKGGFPEKLFF,TGTGCCAGCACCAAGGGGGGGTTTCCTGAAAAACTGTTTTTT